Below, 9 T cell receptor beta chains from the same sample are listed, as sequenced in a study of cytomegalovirus exposure and HLA in healthy donors. PCR was performed using 60 Vbeta and 13 Jbeta primers. The assay was immunoSEQ multiplex PCR, and TCRdb's table has in-frame clones only and misses some. In the table there are 70,000 to 95,000 clones, roughly 83% of which are singletons. Specimen: PBMCs. The receptors originated from a woman aged 35 to 49 in good health and CMV-seropositive.

The V gene is TRBV9, the J gene TRBJ1-3; D unclear. CDR1 and CDR2 from the germline V gene are SGDLS and YYNGEE. V lost 0 bases and J lost 0, with 4 bases in between. The CDR3 runs to 14 residues. The CDR3 reads CASSVDSSGNTIYF. CDR3 DNA: TGTGCCAGCAGCGTAGACAGCTCTGGAAACACCATATATTTT.

In its sample, this clone was seen once. The J gene is TRBJ2-3, the V gene TRBV9, with TRBD2 matching over 12 bases. Germline trimming cut 3 bases from V and 6 bases from J; bases unmatched to any gene: 8. Germline V lookup: CDR1 SGDLS, CDR2 YYNGEE. The CDR3 loop spans 16 amino acids. The CDR3 nucleotides read TGTGCCAGCAGCGCCGAGACTAGCGGGGGCCGTGATACGCAGTATTTT. Amino acids: CASSAETSGGRDTQYF.

This clone was observed once. CDR3 sequence (DNA): TGTGCCAGTAGGCCCCTGGACAGGGAAACAGATACGCAGTATTTT. The encoded protein is CASRPLDRETDTQYF. The chain carries TRBV19 and TRBJ2-3, with 8 bases matching TRBD1. V shed 6 bases, J shed 3 bases, and the junction held 8 bases outside the gene matches. Germline V gene lookup returns CDR1 LNHDA and CDR2 SQIVND (reference sequence). This CDR3 region has 15 residues.

The V and J genes are TRBV7-9 and TRBJ2-5; D gene ambiguous. With 3 bases removed from V and 0 bases from J, the gap between germline ends came to 11 bases. CDR3 size: 15 residues. From germline, CDR1 is SEHNR and CDR2 FQNEAQ (reference sequence). The CDR3 nucleotides are TGTGCCAGCAGCTTCTACGATCCCCACCAAGAGACCCAGTACTTC. Amino acid sequence: CASSFYDPHQETQYF.

The CDR3 spells CASSYSDSSNSPLHF. CDR3 DNA sequence: TGTGCCAGCAGTTACTCTGACAGTTCGAATTCACCCCTCCACTTT. The V call is TRBV6-5, the J call TRBJ1-6; tentative D call: TRBD1 (5 bases). This CDR3 is built from 15 residues. Per germline, CDR1 MNHEY and CDR2 SVGAGI. Trimming cost V 0 bases and J 7 bases, with 10 bases left between them.

The chain is built from TRBV2 and TRBJ1-1, with D hard to call. V was clipped by 7 bases and J by 1 base, with 10 bases between them. CDR3 length: 13 residues. In germline, CDR1 is SNHLY, CDR2 FYNNEI. CDR3 amino acids: CASISGQNTEAFF. CDR3 DNA sequence: TGTGCCAGCATTTCTGGGCAGAACACTGAAGCTTTCTTT.

The rearrangement uses TRBV9 and TRBJ1-4, with a possible D match to TRBD1 (5 bases). Trimming pared 0 bases from V and 4 bases from J, leaving 7 bases between. The CDR3 contains 14 residues. CDR1 SGDLS and CDR2 YYNGEE come from the germline V gene. CDR3 nucleotide sequence: TGTGCCAGCAGCGTAGGGCAGGGTAATGAAAAACTGTTTTTT. It yields the protein CASSVGQGNEKLFF.

This chain uses TRBV27 with TRBJ2-5; the match to TRBD2 covers 7 bases. The DNA end favors TRBJ2-7, so the J call may be wrong. Germline V gives CDR1 MNHEY, CDR2 SMNVEV (reference sequence). This CDR3 contains 15 residues. The CDR3 sequence is CASSLGASGGYEQYF. The CDR3 coding sequence is TGTGCCAGCAGTTTAGGGGCTAGCGGAGGCTACGAGCAGTACTTC.

The rearrangement links TRBV27 to TRBJ1-1, with 8 bases lining up with TRBD1. This CDR3 comprises 13 residues. J lost 7 bases, V lost 3 bases, and 4 bases had no gene match. Per the germline V gene, CDR1 is MNHEY and CDR2 is SMNVEV (reference sequence). The CDR3 DNA reads TGTGCCAGCAGTTTCCAGGGGGCAAATGAAGCTTTCTTT. Protein: CASSFQGANEAFF.